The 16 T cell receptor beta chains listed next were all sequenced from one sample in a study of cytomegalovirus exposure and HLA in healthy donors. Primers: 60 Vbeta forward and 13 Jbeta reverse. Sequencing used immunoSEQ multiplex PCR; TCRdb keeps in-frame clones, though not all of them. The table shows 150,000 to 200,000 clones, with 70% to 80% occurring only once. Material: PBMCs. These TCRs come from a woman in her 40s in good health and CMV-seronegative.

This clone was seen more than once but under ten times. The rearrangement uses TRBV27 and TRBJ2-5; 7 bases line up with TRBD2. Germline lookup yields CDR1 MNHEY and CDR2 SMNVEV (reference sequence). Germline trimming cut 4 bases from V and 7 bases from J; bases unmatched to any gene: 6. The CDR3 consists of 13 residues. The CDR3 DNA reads TGTGCCAGCAGTTGGGGGAGGGAGGGGACCCAGTACTTC. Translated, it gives CASSWGREGTQYF.

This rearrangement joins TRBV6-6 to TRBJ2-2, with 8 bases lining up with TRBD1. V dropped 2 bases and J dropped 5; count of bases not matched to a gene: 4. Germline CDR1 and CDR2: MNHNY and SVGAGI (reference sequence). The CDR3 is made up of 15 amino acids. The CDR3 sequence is CASSYGQGGTGELFF. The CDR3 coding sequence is TGTGCCAGCAGTTACGGACAGGGAGGAACCGGGGAGCTGTTTTTT.

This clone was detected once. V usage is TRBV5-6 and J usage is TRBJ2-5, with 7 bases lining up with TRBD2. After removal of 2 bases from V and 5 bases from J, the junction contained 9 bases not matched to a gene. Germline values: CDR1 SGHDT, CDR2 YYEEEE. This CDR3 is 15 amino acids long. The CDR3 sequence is CASSFARLAGETQYF. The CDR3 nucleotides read TGTGCCAGCAGCTTTGCGAGACTAGCCGGGGAGACCCAGTACTTC. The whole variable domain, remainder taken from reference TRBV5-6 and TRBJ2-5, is DAGVTQSPTHLIKTRGQQVTLRCSPKSGHDTVSWYQQALGQGPQFIFQYYEEEERQRGNFPDRFSGHQFPNYSSELNVNALLLGDSALYLCASSFARLAGETQYFGPGTRLLVL.

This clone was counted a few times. The CDR3 sequence: CASSLGRTSGSNEQFF. CDR3 in DNA: TGTGCCAGCAGCTTAGGAAGGACTAGCGGGTCTAATGAGCAGTTCTTC. The chain couples TRBV11-2 to TRBJ2-1, with 11 bases that match TRBD2. From germline, CDR1 is SGHAT and CDR2 FQNNGV. The trim removed 1 base at V and 7 bases at J, leaving 6 bases unmatched. This CDR3 region has 16 residues.

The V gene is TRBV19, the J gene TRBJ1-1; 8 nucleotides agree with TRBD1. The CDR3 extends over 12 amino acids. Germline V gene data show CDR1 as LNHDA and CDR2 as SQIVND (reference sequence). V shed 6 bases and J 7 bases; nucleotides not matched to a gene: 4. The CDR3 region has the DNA TGTGCCAGTAGCGGACAGGGTATTGAAGCTTTCTTT. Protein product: CASSGQGIEAFF.

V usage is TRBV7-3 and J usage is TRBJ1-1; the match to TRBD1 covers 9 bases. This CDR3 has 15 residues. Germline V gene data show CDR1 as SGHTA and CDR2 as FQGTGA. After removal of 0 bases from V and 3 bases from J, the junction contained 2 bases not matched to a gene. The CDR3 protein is CASSLTGQGHTEAFF. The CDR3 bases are TGTGCCAGCAGCTTAACGGGACAGGGTCACACTGAAGCTTTCTTT.

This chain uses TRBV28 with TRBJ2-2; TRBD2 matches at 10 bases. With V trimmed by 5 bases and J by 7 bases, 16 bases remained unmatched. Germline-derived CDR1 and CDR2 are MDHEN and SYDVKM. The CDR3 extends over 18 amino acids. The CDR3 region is CASSPRTSGPVPNGELFF. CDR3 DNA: TGTGCCAGCAGTCCCCGGACTAGCGGCCCCGTTCCCAACGGGGAGCTGTTTTTT.

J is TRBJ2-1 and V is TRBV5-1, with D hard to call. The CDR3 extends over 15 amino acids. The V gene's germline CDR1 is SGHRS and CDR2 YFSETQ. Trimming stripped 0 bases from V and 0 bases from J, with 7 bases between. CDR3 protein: CASSLERFSYNEQFF. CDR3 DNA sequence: TGCGCCAGCAGCTTGGAGAGGTTCTCCTACAATGAGCAGTTCTTC. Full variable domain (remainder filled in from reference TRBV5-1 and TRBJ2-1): KAGVTQTPRYLIKTRGQQVTLSCSPISGHRSVSWYQQTPGQGLQFLFEYFSETQRNKGNFPGRFSGRQFSNSRSEMNVSTLELGDSALYLCASSLERFSYNEQFFGPGTRLTVL.

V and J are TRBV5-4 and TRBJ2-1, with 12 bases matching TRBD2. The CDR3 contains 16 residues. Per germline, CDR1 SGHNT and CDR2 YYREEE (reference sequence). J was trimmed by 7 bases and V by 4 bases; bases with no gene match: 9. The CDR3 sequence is CASSPQGLAGINEQFF. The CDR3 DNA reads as TGTGCCAGCAGCCCGCAGGGACTAGCGGGTATAAATGAGCAGTTCTTC.

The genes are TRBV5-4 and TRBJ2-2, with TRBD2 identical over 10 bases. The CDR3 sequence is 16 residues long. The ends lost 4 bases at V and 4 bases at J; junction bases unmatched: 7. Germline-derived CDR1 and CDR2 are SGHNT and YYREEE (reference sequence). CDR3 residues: CASSAPSGRSTGELFF. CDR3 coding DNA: TGTGCCAGCAGCGCTCCTAGCGGGAGAAGCACCGGGGAGCTGTTTTTT.

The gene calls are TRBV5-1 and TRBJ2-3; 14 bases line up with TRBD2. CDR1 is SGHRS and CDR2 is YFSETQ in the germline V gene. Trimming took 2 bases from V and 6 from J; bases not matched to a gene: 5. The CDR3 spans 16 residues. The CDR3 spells CASSFTGLAGADTQYF. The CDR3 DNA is TGCGCCAGCAGCTTCACGGGACTAGCGGGAGCGGATACGCAGTATTTT.

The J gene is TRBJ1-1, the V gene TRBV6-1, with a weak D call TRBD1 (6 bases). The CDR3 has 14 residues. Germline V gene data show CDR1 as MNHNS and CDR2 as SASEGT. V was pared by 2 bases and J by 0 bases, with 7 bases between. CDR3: CASSERTVNTEAFF. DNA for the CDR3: TGTGCCAGCAGTGAAAGGACAGTGAACACTGAAGCTTTCTTT.

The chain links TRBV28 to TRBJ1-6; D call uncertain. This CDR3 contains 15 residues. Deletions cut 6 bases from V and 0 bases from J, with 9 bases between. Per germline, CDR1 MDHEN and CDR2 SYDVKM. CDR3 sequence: CASRQRSSYNSPLHF. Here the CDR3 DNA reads TGTGCCAGCAGGCAAAGGAGCTCCTATAATTCACCCCTCCACTTT.

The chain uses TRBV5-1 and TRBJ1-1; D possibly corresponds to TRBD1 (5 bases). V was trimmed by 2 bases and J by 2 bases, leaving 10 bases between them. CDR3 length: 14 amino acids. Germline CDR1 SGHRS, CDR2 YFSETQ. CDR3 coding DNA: TGCGCCAGCAGCTTCCAGGGAAGAAACACTGAAGCTTTCTTT. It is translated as CASSFQGRNTEAFF.

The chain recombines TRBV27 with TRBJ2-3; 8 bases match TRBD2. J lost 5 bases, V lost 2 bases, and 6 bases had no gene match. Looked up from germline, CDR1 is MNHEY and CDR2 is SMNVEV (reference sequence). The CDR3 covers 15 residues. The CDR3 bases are TGTGCCAGCAGTTTAGGGACTAGGAACGGAGATACGCAGTATTTT. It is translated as CASSLGTRNGDTQYF.

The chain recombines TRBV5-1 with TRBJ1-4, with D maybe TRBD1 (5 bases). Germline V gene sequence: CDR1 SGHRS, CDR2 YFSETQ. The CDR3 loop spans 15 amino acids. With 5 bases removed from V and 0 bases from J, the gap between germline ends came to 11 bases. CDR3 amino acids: CASSQGPATNEKLFF. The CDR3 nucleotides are TGCGCCAGCAGTCAGGGTCCGGCAACTAATGAAAAACTGTTTTTT.